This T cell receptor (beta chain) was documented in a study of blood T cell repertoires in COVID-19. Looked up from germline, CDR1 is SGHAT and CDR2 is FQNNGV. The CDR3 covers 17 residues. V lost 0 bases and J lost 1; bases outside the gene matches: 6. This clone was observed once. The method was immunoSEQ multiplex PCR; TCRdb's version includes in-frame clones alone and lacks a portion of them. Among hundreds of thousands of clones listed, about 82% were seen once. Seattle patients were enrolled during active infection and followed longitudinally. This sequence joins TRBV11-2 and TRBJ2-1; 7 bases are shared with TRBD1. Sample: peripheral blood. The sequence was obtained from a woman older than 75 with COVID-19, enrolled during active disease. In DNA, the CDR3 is TGTGCCAGCAGCTTAGATTCGCCCAGGGGGTCCTACAATGAGCAGTTCTTC. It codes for CASSLDSPRGSYNEQFF.